This T cell receptor (beta chain) is drawn from a study of CD8+CD57+ T cells in acquired aplastic anemia. At the level of the study: The sorted CD4+ and CD8+ cells yielded an average around 3.2 ug of DNA.

Overall study findings and caveats: Significant differences in CD8+ Simpson's diversity were not observed between patients and controls. The study identified about 30 CD8+ CDR3 sequences shared by patients and controls.

This clonotype was recorded once. Antigen: not known. Template material for TCR beta VDJ and CDR3 profiling consisted of genomic DNA. TCRdb re-called the reads with MiXCR, one entry per CDR3 protein. The sample lists over 150,000 distinct CDR3 sequences; approximately 40% were seen once. The receptor was isolated from a human donor in good health. Sequencing was done on a sample of sorted CD4+, CD8+, or CD8+CD57+ T cells (not recorded which) from PBMCs.

CDR3: CSASSFGSYNSPLHF. As DNA, the CDR3 is TGCAGTGCCAGCAGTTTTGGATCATATAATTCACCCCTCCACTTT. The V gene is TRBV20-1, the J gene TRBJ1-6; D ambiguous. V lost 6 bases to trimming and J lost 4 bases, with 16 bases between them. Germline V gives CDR1 DFQATT, CDR2 SNEGSKA (reference sequence). The CDR3 sequence is 15 residues long.